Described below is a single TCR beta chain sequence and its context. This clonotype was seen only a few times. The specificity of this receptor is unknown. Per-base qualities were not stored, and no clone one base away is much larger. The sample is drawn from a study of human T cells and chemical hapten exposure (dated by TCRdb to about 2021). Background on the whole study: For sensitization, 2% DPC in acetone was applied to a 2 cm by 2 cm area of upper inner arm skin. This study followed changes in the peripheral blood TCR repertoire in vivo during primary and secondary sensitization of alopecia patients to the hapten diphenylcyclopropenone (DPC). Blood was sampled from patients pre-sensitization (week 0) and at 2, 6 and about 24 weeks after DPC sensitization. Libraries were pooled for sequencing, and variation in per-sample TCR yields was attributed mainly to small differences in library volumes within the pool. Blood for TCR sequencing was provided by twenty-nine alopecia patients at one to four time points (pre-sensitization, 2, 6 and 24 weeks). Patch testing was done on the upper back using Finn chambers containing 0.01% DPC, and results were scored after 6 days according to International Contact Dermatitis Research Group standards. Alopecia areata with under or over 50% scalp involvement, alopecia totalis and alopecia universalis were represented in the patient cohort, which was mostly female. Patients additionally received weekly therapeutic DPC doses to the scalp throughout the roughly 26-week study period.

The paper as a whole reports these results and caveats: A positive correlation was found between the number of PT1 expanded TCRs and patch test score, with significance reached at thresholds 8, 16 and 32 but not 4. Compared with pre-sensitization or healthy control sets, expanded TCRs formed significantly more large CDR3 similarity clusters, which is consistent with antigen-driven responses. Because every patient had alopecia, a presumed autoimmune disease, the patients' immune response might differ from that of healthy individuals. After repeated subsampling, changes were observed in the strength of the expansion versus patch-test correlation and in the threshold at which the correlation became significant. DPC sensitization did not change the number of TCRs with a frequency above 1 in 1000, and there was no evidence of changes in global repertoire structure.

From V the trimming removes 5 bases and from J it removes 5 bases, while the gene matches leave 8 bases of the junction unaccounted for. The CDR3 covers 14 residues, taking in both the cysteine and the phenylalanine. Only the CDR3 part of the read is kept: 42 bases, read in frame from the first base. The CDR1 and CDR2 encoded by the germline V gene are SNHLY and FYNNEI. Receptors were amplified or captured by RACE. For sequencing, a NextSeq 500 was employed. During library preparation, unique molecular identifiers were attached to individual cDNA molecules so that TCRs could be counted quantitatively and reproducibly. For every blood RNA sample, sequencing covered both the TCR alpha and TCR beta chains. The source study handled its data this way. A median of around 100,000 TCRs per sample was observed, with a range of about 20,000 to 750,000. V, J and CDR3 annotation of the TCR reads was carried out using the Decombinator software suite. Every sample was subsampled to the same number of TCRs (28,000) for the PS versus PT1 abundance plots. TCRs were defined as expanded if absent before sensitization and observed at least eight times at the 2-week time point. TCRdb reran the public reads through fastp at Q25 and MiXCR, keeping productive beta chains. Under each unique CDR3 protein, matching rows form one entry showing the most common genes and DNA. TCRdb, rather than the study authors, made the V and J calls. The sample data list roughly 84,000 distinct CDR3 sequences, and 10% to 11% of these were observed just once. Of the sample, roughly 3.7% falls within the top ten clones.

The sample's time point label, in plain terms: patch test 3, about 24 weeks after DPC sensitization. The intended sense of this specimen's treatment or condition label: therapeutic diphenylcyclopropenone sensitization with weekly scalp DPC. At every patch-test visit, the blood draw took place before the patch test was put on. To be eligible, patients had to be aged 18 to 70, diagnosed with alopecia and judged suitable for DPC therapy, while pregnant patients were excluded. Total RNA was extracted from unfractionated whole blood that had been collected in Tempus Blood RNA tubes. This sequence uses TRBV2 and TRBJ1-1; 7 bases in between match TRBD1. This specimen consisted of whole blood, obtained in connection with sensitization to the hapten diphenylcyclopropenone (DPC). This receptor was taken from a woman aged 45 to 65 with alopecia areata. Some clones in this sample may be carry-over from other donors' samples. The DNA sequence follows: TGTGCCAGCAGTCTCGACAGGGCGGGAACTGAAGCTTTCTTT. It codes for CASSLDRAGTEAFF.